Shown below are 30 T cell receptor beta chains from a single sample sequenced in a study of blood T cell repertoires in COVID-19. Measured with immunoSEQ multiplex PCR; TCRdb has only the in-frame clones, and not every one. Of over 150,000 clones in the sample, more than 80% were seen once. Sequenced input: PBMCs or T cells enriched from blood (not recorded which). These receptors all come from a man aged 35-49 years who had recovered from COVID-19.

J is TRBJ1-2 and V is TRBV20-1; 10 nucleotides align to TRBD1. This CDR3 spans 13 amino acids. CDR1 and CDR2 from the germline V gene are DFQATT and SNEGSKA (reference sequence). The trim removed 6 bases at V and 8 bases at J, leaving 9 bases unmatched. The DNA of the CDR3 is TGCAGTGCAAGTGTGACAGGGGGCTGGGGCTACACCTTC. This gives the protein CSASVTGGWGYTF.

The chain joins TRBV20-1 to TRBJ1-1; 7 nucleotides match TRBD1. The CDR3 has 13 amino acids. CDR1 is DFQATT and CDR2 is SNEGSKA in the germline V gene (reference sequence). V shed 3 bases, J shed 1 base, and the junction held 2 bases outside the gene matches. The chain's CDR3 is CSASSGGNTEAFF. CDR3 bases: TGCAGTGCTAGTTCAGGGGGGAACACTGAAGCTTTCTTT.

V usage is TRBV5-1 and J usage is TRBJ1-6; D gene unclear. Trimming cost V 4 bases and J 6 bases, with 17 bases left between them. Germline V gene data show CDR1 as SGHRS and CDR2 as YFSETQ. The CDR3 consists of 16 residues. CDR3 coding DNA: TGCGCCAGCAGCGAAGACCCCGGGATCCTTAATTCACCCCTCCACTTT. Its protein is CASSEDPGILNSPLHF.

Only a few counts were recorded for this clone. The gene calls are TRBV3-1 (or the pseudogene TRBV3-2) and TRBJ1-2; D is ambiguous. V lost 0 bases, J lost 7 bases, and 9 bases lay in between. This CDR3 comprises 13 residues. The germline V gene has CDR1 LGHDT and CDR2 YNNKEL (reference sequence). The CDR3 region is CASSQDGHRGYTF. In DNA, the CDR3 is TGTGCCAGCAGCCAAGACGGTCATCGTGGCTACACCTTC.

CDR3 loop: CAWSPPDRPTYEQYF. The CDR3 nucleotides read TGTGCCTGGAGTCCACCGGACAGGCCCACCTACGAGCAGTACTTC. The V call is TRBV30, the J call TRBJ2-7; 7 bases are a match to TRBD1. V dropped 2 bases and J dropped 2; count of bases not matched to a gene: 9. CDR3 size: 15 residues. The germline V gene has CDR1 GTSNPN and CDR2 SVGIG (reference sequence).

The V gene is TRBV5-1, the J gene TRBJ2-1; maybe TRBD2 (6 bases). CDR3 length equals 15 residues. The germline V and J ends were trimmed by 0 bases and 5 bases, with 12 bases remaining between them. Germline CDR1 is SGHRS and CDR2 is YFSETQ. CDR3 in DNA: TGCGCCAGCAGCTTGGGGGATAGCGGCCACAATGAGCAGTTCTTC. Protein: CASSLGDSGHNEQFF. The complete variable domain, with remaining parts taken from reference TRBV5-1 and TRBJ2-1, reads KAGVTQTPRYLIKTRGQQVTLSCSPISGHRSVSWYQQTPGQGLQFLFEYFSETQRNKGNFPGRFSGRQFSNSRSEMNVSTLELGDSALYLCASSLGDSGHNEQFFGPGTRLTVL.

The V and J genes are TRBV19 and TRBJ2-1; perhaps TRBD1 as D (5 bases). Trimming shortened V by 7 bases and J by 5 bases, and 15 bases separated the two germline ends. This CDR3 contains 14 residues. Germline assignment: CDR1 LNHDA and CDR2 SQIVND (reference sequence). The CDR3 protein is CASTLQGGHNEQFF. CDR3 bases: TGTGCCAGTACCCTCCAGGGCGGACACAATGAGCAGTTCTTC. Based on the CDR3 plus reference TRBV19 and TRBJ2-1, the full variable domain is DGGITQSPKYLFRKEGQNVTLSCEQNLNHDAMYWYRQDPGQGLRLIYYSQIVNDFQKGDIAEGYSVSREKKESFPLTVTSAQKNPTAFYLCASTLQGGHNEQFFGPGTRLTVL.

The chain recombines TRBV11-3 with TRBJ2-3; TRBD2 aligns across 8 bases. The CDR3 spans 16 residues. V lost 8 bases to trimming and J lost 4 bases; unmatched junction nucleotides: 14. The germline gives CDR1 SGHNT, CDR2 YENEEA. Here the CDR3 reads CASQIRAGDGADTQYF. CDR3 nucleotides: TGTGCCAGCCAAATACGAGCGGGGGACGGGGCAGATACGCAGTATTTT.

The V and J genes are TRBV29-1 and TRBJ1-3, with D perhaps TRBD1 (6 bases). Germline-derived CDR1 and CDR2 are SQVTM and ANQGSEA. This CDR3 spans 13 amino acids. Deletions cut 1 base from V and 2 bases from J, with 6 bases between. The DNA for the CDR3 is TGCAGCGTTGAAGGACAGGCTGGAAACACCATATATTTT. It is translated as CSVEGQAGNTIYF.

In this sample, this clone turned up a few times. This chain links TRBV27 with TRBJ1-2; a possible D gene is TRBD1 (6 bases). Germline loops: CDR1 MNHEY, CDR2 SMNVEV (reference sequence). CDR3 length equals 14 residues. V lost 2 bases and J 6 bases, leaving 13 bases between the germline ends. The CDR3, as DNA: TGTGCCAGCAGTTTAGGGGGCGCCTTTGATGGCTACACCTTC. Translated: CASSLGGAFDGYTF.

The J gene is TRBJ1-1, the V gene TRBV30; TRBD1 matches at 8 bases. CDR3 length: 16 residues. Germline loops: CDR1 GTSNPN, CDR2 SVGIG (reference sequence). The ends lost 2 bases at V and 4 bases at J; junction bases unmatched: 12. The DNA for the CDR3 is TGTGCCTGGAGTCCAACGACGACAGGGGCGCGCACTGAAGCTTTCTTT. Translating gives CAWSPTTTGARTEAFF. Full variable domain (rest looked up from reference TRBV30 and TRBJ1-1): SQTIHQWPATLVQPVGSPLSLECTVEGTSNPNLYWYRQAAGRGLQLLFYSVGIGQISSEVPQNLSASRPQDRQFILSSKKLLLSDSGFYLCAWSPTTTGARTEAFFGQGTRLTVV.

The genes are TRBV19 and TRBJ1-5; no firm D call. Germline loops: CDR1 LNHDA, CDR2 SQIVND (reference sequence). V was clipped by 7 bases and J by 1 base, with 14 bases between them. The CDR3 runs to 15 residues. As DNA, the CDR3 is TGTGCCAGTATTTCACTTGAGGGCAGCAATCAGCCCCAGCATTTT. Protein: CASISLEGSNQPQHF.

The chain recombines TRBV18 with TRBJ2-5; 10 nucleotides agree with TRBD1. Germline trimming cut 4 bases from V and 5 bases from J; bases unmatched to any gene: 7. Germline CDR1 KGHSH, CDR2 LQKENI. This CDR3 contains 15 residues. In DNA, the CDR3 is TGTGCCAGCTCACATGTGACAGGGGGCGAGGAGACCCAGTACTTC. The encoded protein is CASSHVTGGEETQYF.

The gene calls are TRBV28 and TRBJ1-2; perhaps TRBD1 as D (6 bases). This CDR3 is built from 14 residues. Germline values: CDR1 MDHEN, CDR2 SYDVKM. The V end was cut by 7 bases, the J end by 4 bases, with 16 bases between. CDR3 loop: CASNPQGIGYGYTF. CDR3 nucleotides: TGTGCCAGCAATCCACAGGGCATTGGCTATGGCTACACCTTC.

The chain links TRBV14 to TRBJ1-2; D gene uncertain. The CDR3 runs to 19 residues. V was shortened by 2 bases and J by 4 bases, with 26 bases between the two germline ends. CDR1 and CDR2 from the germline V gene are SGHDN and FVKESK. In DNA, the CDR3 is TGTGCCAGCAGCCAACAACGATTAGACACTACCTTGGGAGGCTATGGCTACACCTTC. Protein product: CASSQQRLDTTLGGYGYTF.

The count of this clone is one. The V call is TRBV28, the J call TRBJ2-7, with D possibly being TRBD2 (5 bases). The CDR3 consists of 14 residues. Trimming shortened V by 6 bases and J by 2 bases, and 14 bases separated the two germline ends. Germline CDR1 MDHEN, CDR2 SYDVKM. CDR3 nucleotide sequence: TGTGCCAGCAGATTGGACTCGCCACCCTACGAGCAGTACTTC. Encoded protein: CASRLDSPPYEQYF.

Here the CDR3 DNA reads TGTGCCAGTAGTATAGATAGCGGGACCCAGCATTTT. It codes for CASSIDSGTQHF. The chain is built from TRBV19 and TRBJ1-5; D not resolved. CDR1 LNHDA and CDR2 SQIVND come from the germline V gene (reference sequence). This CDR3 comprises 12 residues. Trimming left V 0 bases short and J 11 bases short, with 8 bases between.

J is TRBJ1-5 and V is TRBV10-3; maybe TRBD1 (5 bases). Trimming cost V 10 bases and J 6 bases, with 19 bases left between them. The CDR3 runs 14 residues. Germline V gene lookup returns CDR1 ENHRY and CDR2 SYGVKD. The CDR3 sequence is CATRDSAIGQPQHF. For the CDR3, the DNA is TGTGCCACTCGAGACAGTGCGATCGGTCAGCCCCAGCATTTT.

The chain uses TRBV9 and TRBJ1-1; D possibly corresponds to TRBD1 (5 bases). This CDR3 comprises 16 residues. Germline CDR1 reads SGDLS; CDR2 reads YYNGEE. V was cut by 0 bases and J by 0 bases, with 12 bases left in between. The CDR3 coding sequence is TGTGCCAGCAGCGTAGATTCGACAGTGATGAACACTGAAGCTTTCTTT. This gives the protein CASSVDSTVMNTEAFF. Complete variable domain (other parts from reference TRBV9 and TRBJ1-1): DSGVTQTPKHLITATGQRVTLRCSPRSGDLSVYWYQQSLDQGLQFLIQYYNGEERAKGNILERFSAQQFPDLHSELNLSSLELGDSALYFCASSVDSTVMNTEAFFGQGTRLTVV.

This sequence joins TRBV7-9 and TRBJ1-2; D is possibly TRBD1 (6 bases). Germline V gives CDR1 SEHNR, CDR2 FQNEAQ (reference sequence). The CDR3 consists of 14 residues. Trimming shortened V by 5 bases and J by 8 bases, and 18 bases separated the two germline ends. The CDR3 DNA sequence: TGTGCCAGCAGCGAGGAGGGCAGGGGAGGGGGCTACACCTTC. Translated, it gives CASSEEGRGGGYTF.

The gene calls are TRBV5-1 and TRBJ2-7, with 7 bases identical to TRBD1. The CDR3 covers 18 residues. Trimming cost V 4 bases and J 3 bases; bases outside gene matches: 19. From germline, CDR1 is SGHRS and CDR2 YFSETQ. CDR3 protein: CASSPDRLRSNGHYEQYF. The CDR3 nucleotides are TGCGCCAGCAGCCCGGACAGGTTAAGGTCGAACGGACACTACGAGCAGTACTTC.

The V call is TRBV21-1, the J call TRBJ1-1; the table's D call, TRBD1, was not checked against the DNA. TRBV21-1 is a known pseudogene. This CDR3 has 12 amino acids. This CDR3 is CASSTGEPEAFF. The CDR3 DNA follows: TGTGCCAGCAGTACAGGGGAACCTGAAGCTTTCTTT.

The V and J genes are TRBV28 and TRBJ1-1; TRBD1 is a possible D gene (5 bases). Trimming took 8 bases from V and 10 from J, leaving 11 bases between them. The CDR3 is 10 amino acids. Germline CDR1 is MDHEN and CDR2 is SYDVKM. The CDR3 loop is CASGSGIAFF. CDR3 sequence (DNA): TGTGCCAGCGGTTCAGGGATAGCTTTCTTT. The full variable domain, completed using reference TRBV28 and TRBJ1-1, is DVKVTQSSRYLVKRTGEKVFLECVQDMDHENMFWYRQDPGLGLRLIYFSYDVKMKEKGDIPEGYSVSREKKERFSLILESASTNQTSMYLCASGSGIAFFGQGTRLTVV.

V gene TRBV9 combines with J gene TRBJ1-1, with D possibly matching TRBD1 (5 bases). This CDR3 comprises 16 residues. Between the trimmed V and J ends, which lost 0 bases and 0 bases, there was a span of 12 bases. CDR1 is SGDLS, CDR2 YYNGEE, per germline. DNA for the CDR3: TGTGCCAGCAGCGTAGTGCCGGGGGGAATGAACACTGAAGCTTTCTTT. Its protein is CASSVVPGGMNTEAFF.

This clone has a single count. This chain connects TRBV15 to TRBJ2-1; no clear D gene. Germline CDR1 and CDR2: LNHNV and YYDKDF (reference sequence). There are 13 residues in the CDR3. V was clipped by 4 bases and J by 5 bases, with 9 bases between them. The CDR3 spells CATSTFSDNEQFF. CDR3 DNA: TGTGCCACCAGCACGTTCAGTGACAATGAGCAGTTCTTC.

The gene calls are TRBV27 and TRBJ1-1, with a possible D match to TRBD1 (6 bases). The CDR3 consists of 15 residues. V was clipped by 7 bases and J by 0 bases, with 15 bases between them. Germline V gene lookup returns CDR1 MNHEY and CDR2 SMNVEV (reference sequence). CDR3: CASTETGTMNTEAFF. In DNA form, the CDR3 reads TGTGCCAGCACTGAAACCGGGACAATGAACACTGAAGCTTTCTTT.

This chain uses TRBV4-1 with TRBJ1-1; maybe TRBD1 (5 bases). CDR3 size: 13 residues. Between the trimmed V and J ends, which lost 6 bases and 0 bases, there was a span of 8 bases. Germline V CDR1 and CDR2: MGHRA, YSYEKL. This CDR3 is CASRLTVNTEAFF. The CDR3 DNA follows: TGCGCCAGCAGACTGACAGTGAACACTGAAGCTTTCTTT.

The chain carries TRBV11-3 and TRBJ1-6, with 9 bases identical to TRBD1. With 1 base clipped from V and 7 bases from J, the junction kept 8 bases outside the gene matches. The CDR3 is made up of 17 amino acids. Per germline, CDR1 SGHNT and CDR2 YENEEA. The CDR3 DNA reads TGTGCCAGCAGCTTAGGGGACAGGGCACTAGAAAATTCACCCCTCCACTTT. As protein: CASSLGDRALENSPLHF.

This clone was seen a handful of times. The chain joins TRBV11-3 to TRBJ2-2; D might be TRBD2 (7 bases). Trimming pared 7 bases from V and 5 bases from J, leaving 14 bases between. Germline V gives CDR1 SGHNT, CDR2 YENEEA. This CDR3 spans 14 amino acids. The CDR3 sequence is CASTMAGATGELFF. CDR3 coding DNA: TGTGCCAGCACCATGGCGGGGGCTACCGGGGAGCTGTTTTTT.

V gene TRBV29-1 combines with J gene TRBJ1-2, with D maybe TRBD1 (5 bases). V was pared by 5 bases and J by 2 bases, with 6 bases between. This CDR3 is 11 amino acids long. Germline CDR1 and CDR2: SQVTM and ANQGSEA. Written as DNA, the CDR3 is TGCAGCGTTACAGGCAACTATGGCTACACCTTC. This sequence encodes CSVTGNYGYTF.